This TCR beta chain was recovered during a study of blood T cell repertoires in COVID-19. Study as a whole: Both acute and convalescent COVID-19 samples were obtained from the United States, Italy and Spain. T cells, B-cell-depleted T cells, or PBMCs provided the cDNA or gDNA that served as material.

In the original processing: Researchers report that nucleated cell counts were estimated from reference gene primer amplification. Clones were read by immunoSEQ multiplex PCR, and TCRdb kept only the in-frame ones, dropping some. V, J and clone size are taken as reported in that table, and D and trimming were inferred from the DNA itself. The sample carries some 11,000 clones, roughly four fifths recorded once. The trim removed 7 bases at V and 2 bases at J, leaving 3 bases unmatched. CDR1 and CDR2 from the germline V gene are KGHDR and SFDVKD. This CDR3 comprises 16 residues. What was sequenced was peripheral blood. The sequence derives from a human donor in a cohort sampled during active COVID-19. The V gene is TRBV24-1, the J gene TRBJ2-6; TRBD1 agrees at 11 bases. Here the CDR3 DNA reads TGTGCCACCAGCGGGACAGGGGGTACTGGGGCCAACGTCCTGACTTTC. Amino acids: CATSGTGGTGANVLTF.